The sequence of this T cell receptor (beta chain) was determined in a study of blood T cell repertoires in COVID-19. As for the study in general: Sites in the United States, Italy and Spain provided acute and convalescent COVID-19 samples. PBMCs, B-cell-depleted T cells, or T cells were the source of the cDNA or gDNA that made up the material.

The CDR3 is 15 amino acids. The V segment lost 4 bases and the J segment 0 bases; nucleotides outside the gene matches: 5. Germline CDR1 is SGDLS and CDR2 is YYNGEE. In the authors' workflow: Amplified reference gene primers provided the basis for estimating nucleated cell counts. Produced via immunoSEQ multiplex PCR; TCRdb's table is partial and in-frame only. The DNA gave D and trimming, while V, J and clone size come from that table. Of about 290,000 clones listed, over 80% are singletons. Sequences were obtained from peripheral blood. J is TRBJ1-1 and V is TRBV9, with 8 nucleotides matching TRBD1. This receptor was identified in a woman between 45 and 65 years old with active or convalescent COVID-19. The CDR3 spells CASSPRTGMNTEAFF. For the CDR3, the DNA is TGTGCCAGCAGCCCTAGGACAGGGATGAACACTGAAGCTTTCTTT.